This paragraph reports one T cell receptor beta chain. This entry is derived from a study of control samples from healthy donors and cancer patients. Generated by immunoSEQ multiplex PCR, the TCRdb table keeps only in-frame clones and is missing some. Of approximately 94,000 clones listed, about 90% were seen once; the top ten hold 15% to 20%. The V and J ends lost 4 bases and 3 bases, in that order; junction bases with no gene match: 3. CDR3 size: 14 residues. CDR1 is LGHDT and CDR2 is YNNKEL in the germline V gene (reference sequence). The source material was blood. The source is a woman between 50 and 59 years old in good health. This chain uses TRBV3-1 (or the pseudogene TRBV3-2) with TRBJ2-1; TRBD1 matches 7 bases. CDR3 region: CASSLDRIYNEQFF. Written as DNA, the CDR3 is TGTGCCAGCAGCCTGGACAGGATCTACAATGAGCAGTTCTTC.